These 5 T cell receptor beta chains were sequenced from one sample in a study of identical twins. One entry per CDR3 protein results from TCRdb running MiXCR on the 5' RACE reads. Of 500,000 to 700,000 distinct CDR3 sequences in the sample, about 7.6% are singletons; the top ten hold roughly 1.6%. Another study also made use of these data, one on yellow fever vaccine responses in identical twins.

Sequencing input: PBMCs. These receptors all come from a woman aged 18-35 years in good health.

The V gene is TRBV29-1, the J gene TRBJ2-2; D uncertain. The germline V gene encodes CDR1 SQVTM and CDR2 ANQGSEA. Trimming removed 4 bases at V and 6 bases at J, with 9 bases between. The length of the CDR3 is 12 residues. CDR3: CSVGKGPGELFF. The CDR3 DNA is TGCAGCGTTGGAAAAGGCCCCGGGGAGCTGTTTTTT.

The genes are TRBV27 and TRBJ2-5; D gene uncertain. Looked up from germline, CDR1 is MNHEY and CDR2 is SMNVEV (reference sequence). The V end was cut by 3 bases, the J end by 5 bases, with 22 bases between. The CDR3 consists of 17 residues. The CDR3: CASSLRTVRWWIETQYF. The CDR3 nucleotides read TGTGCCAGCAGTTTGCGAACAGTCCGGTGGTGGATTGAGACCCAGTACTTC.

Worth noting for this clonotype: Because it lacks the conserved phenylalanine or tryptophan at the end, this CDR3 is likely a read error. The J gene is TRBJ1-1, the V gene TRBV4-1, with D possibly being TRBD1 (5 bases). The germline V and J ends were trimmed by 4 bases and 1 base, with 13 bases remaining between them. The CDR3 extends over 15 amino acids. Germline CDR1 and CDR2: MGHRA and YSYEKL. The CDR3 nucleotides read TGCGCCAGCAGCCGAACCGGGACGGCGAACACTGAAGCTTTCTCT. This sequence encodes CASSRTGTANTEAFS.

This clonotype showed up just a few times. The rearrangement uses TRBV4-1 and TRBJ2-1; D remains ambiguous. The CDR3 extends over 15 amino acids. Germline values: CDR1 MGHRA, CDR2 YSYEKL. Trimming stripped 1 base from V and 4 bases from J, with 11 bases between. CDR3 nucleotide sequence: TGCGCCAGCAGCCAAGTAGTCAGCGCGTACAATGAGCAGTTCTTC. It translates to CASSQVVSAYNEQFF.

This clonotype was seen ten or more times. The V gene is TRBV11-3, the J gene TRBJ2-1; a possible D gene is TRBD1 (6 bases). V was clipped by 3 bases and J by 3 bases, with 12 bases between them. Germline CDR1 and CDR2: SGHNT and YENEEA. This CDR3 spans 15 amino acids. The DNA of the CDR3 is TGTGCCAGCAGCTTTACGGGACAAAACTACAATGAGCAGTTCTTC. Amino acids: CASSFTGQNYNEQFF.